Described below is a single TCR beta chain sequence and its context. Its antigen is unidentified. The data belong to a study of T cell repertoires in cytomegalovirus infection. TCRdb processed the reads anew with MiXCR; each CDR3 protein has one entry. Of 600,000 to 700,000 distinct CDR3 sequences in the sample, 33% were seen once. Overall study findings and caveats: Public TCR beta family frequency separated CMV-and-HLA carriers, including in an independent cohort. HLA-C-restricted CMV clonotypes gave the most frequent clonotype in two of eight donors.

Trimming removed 4 bases from V and 2 bases from J, with 8 bases in between. The CDR3 runs 12 residues. Germline CDR1 reads SQVTM; CDR2 reads ANQGSEA. The sequence was collected from a human donor in good health (CMV status not recorded). Some clones in this sample may be carry-over from other donors' samples. Sample: cultured PBMCs, taken from culture after CMV antigen stimulation. The chain carries TRBV29-1 and TRBJ1-2; perhaps TRBD1 as D (6 bases). The CDR3 protein is CSVGGQNYGYTF. CDR3 bases: TGCAGCGTTGGGGGACAAAACTATGGCTACACCTTC.